These 13 T cell receptor beta chains were all obtained from the same sample, sequenced in a study of TIL therapy for anti-PD-1-resistant metastatic lung cancer. The time point is: pre-treatment sample, taken before nivolumab and TIL therapy. Pleural nodules or supraclavicular lymph nodes made up most of the excised metastases sampled. Sequencing used immunoSEQ v3. Generated by immunoSEQ multiplex PCR, the TCRdb table keeps only in-frame clones and is missing some. Of tens of thousands of clones listed, 63% are singletons. The material sequenced was tumor tissue, taken at baseline. The receptors come from a woman aged 25 to 80 with non-small cell lung cancer.

The rearrangement uses TRBV6-5 and TRBJ2-5; TRBD2 matches at 9 bases. J gave up 5 bases and V 4 bases, and 8 bases lay outside the gene matches. CDR3 length: 15 residues. Per germline, CDR1 MNHEY and CDR2 SVGAGI. The CDR3 coding sequence is TGTGCCAGCAGTTCGGAGGCGGGAGGGAGGGAGACCCAGTACTTC. Its translation is CASSSEAGGRETQYF.

Relative to its sample, this clone is large. This chain joins TRBV27 and TRBJ2-7; the match to TRBD1 covers 9 bases. Trimming took 3 bases from V and 3 from J; bases not matched to a gene: 6. The CDR3 is 15 amino acids. Germline CDR1 is MNHEY and CDR2 is SMNVEV (reference sequence). For the CDR3, the DNA is TGTGCCAGCAGTTTCACCGGGACAGGGTACTACGAGCAGTACTTC. Translating gives CASSFTGTGYYEQYF.

The chain uses TRBV7-9 and TRBJ1-1; a possible D gene is TRBD1 (5 bases). V lost 5 bases and J lost 2, with 18 bases in between. CDR1 is SEHNR and CDR2 is FQNEAQ in the germline V gene (reference sequence). CDR3 length: 16 amino acids. Here the CDR3 DNA reads TGTGCCAGCAGCCATAGGGTGGGGGGTGCAAACACTGAAGCTTTCTTT. Translating gives CASSHRVGGANTEAFF.

This clone was counted only a few times. The chain has TRBV11-2 and TRBJ2-7; 12 bases agree with TRBD2. V was pared by 4 bases and J by 6 bases, with 7 bases of the junction left unmatched. This CDR3 region has 15 residues. CDR1 and CDR2 from the germline V gene are SGHAT and FQNNGV. CDR3 bases: TGTGCCAGCAGCTCCCGGACTAGCGGGGAACTCGAGCAGTACTTC. Its protein is CASSSRTSGELEQYF.

V and J are TRBV7-9 and TRBJ2-7; 11 bases are shared with TRBD2. CDR1 and CDR2 (germline): SEHNR, FQNEAQ (reference sequence). The CDR3 runs 13 residues. With V trimmed by 6 bases and J by 4 bases, 2 bases remained unmatched. CDR3 DNA sequence: TGTGCCAGCAGACTAGCGGGAGAATACGAGCAGTACTTC. Translated, it gives CASRLAGEYEQYF.

Relative to its sample, this clone is medium-sized (0.01 to 0.1%). The rearrangement links TRBV5-1 to TRBJ2-2; D not resolved. The V gene's germline CDR1 is SGHRS and CDR2 YFSETQ. The CDR3 has 13 amino acids. V was pared by 4 bases and J by 0 bases, with 4 bases between. CDR3 DNA: TGCGCCAGCAGCGAAACGAACACCGGGGAGCTGTTTTTT. Amino acid sequence: CASSETNTGELFF. Filled out from reference TRBV5-1 and TRBJ2-2, the complete variable domain reads KAGVTQTPRYLIKTRGQQVTLSCSPISGHRSVSWYQQTPGQGLQFLFEYFSETQRNKGNFPGRFSGRQFSNSRSEMNVSTLELGDSALYLCASSETNTGELFFGEGSRLTVL.

This clone was seen only a few times. The chain recombines TRBV1 with TRBJ2-7. TRBV1 constitutes a pseudogene. The CDR3 runs to 14 residues. The CDR3 sequence: CTRPPPLVGREQYF. The DNA for the CDR3 is TGCACCAGACCCCCTCCGCTAGTAGGGCGCGAGCAGTACTTC.

This clone has a single count. The genes are TRBV6-5 and TRBJ2-7; 8 bases line up with TRBD2. After removal of 6 bases from V and 5 bases from J, the junction contained 6 bases not matched to a gene. Germline V lookup: CDR1 MNHEY, CDR2 SVGAGI. This CDR3 comprises 13 residues. The CDR3 spells CASSHREGDEQYF. The CDR3 DNA is TGTGCCAGCAGCCACCGGGAGGGAGACGAGCAGTACTTC.

V usage is TRBV7-2 and J usage is TRBJ2-2; D not certain. The germline CDR1 and CDR2 sequences are SGHTA and FQGNSA. The CDR3 length is 12 residues. Trimming left V 4 bases short and J 3 bases short, with 3 bases between. This chain's CDR3 is CASSSYTGELFF. The DNA for the CDR3 is TGTGCCAGCAGCTCTTACACCGGGGAGCTGTTTTTT.

The CDR3 region has the DNA TGTGCTAGTGGCCCCGGGACTAGCGGGTCGCAGGAGCAGTTCTTC. Amino acid sequence: CASGPGTSGSQEQFF. The chain uses TRBV12-5 and TRBJ2-1, with TRBD2 identical over 12 bases. Germline loops: CDR1 LGHNT, CDR2 FRNRAP. V lost 6 bases and J lost 10; bases outside the gene matches: 10. This CDR3 has 15 amino acids.

The rearrangement joins TRBV7-9 to TRBJ2-5; 7 nucleotides line up with TRBD1. This CDR3 is 13 amino acids long. Looked up from germline, CDR1 is SEHNR and CDR2 is FQNEAQ (reference sequence). V gave up 5 bases and J gave up 2 bases; unmatched junction bases: 2. The CDR3 DNA reads TGTGCCAGCAGCAGGGGACAGCAAGAGACCCAGTACTTC. Translated, it gives CASSRGQQETQYF.

The chain links TRBV6-5 to TRBJ2-5, with D uncertain. There are 14 residues in the CDR3. V was cut by 7 bases and J by 3 bases, with 15 bases left in between. Germline loops: CDR1 MNHEY, CDR2 SVGAGI. CDR3 in amino acids: CASTSENSKETQYF. The CDR3 DNA follows: TGTGCCAGCACCTCCGAGAATTCGAAAGAGACCCAGTACTTC.

This chain connects TRBV4-1 to TRBJ2-1; 10 bases are a match to TRBD2. The germline CDR1 and CDR2 sequences are MGHRA and YSYEKL. J gave up 5 bases and V 0 bases, and 1 base lay outside the gene matches. The CDR3 totals 15 residues. In DNA form, the CDR3 reads TGCGCCAGCAGCCAAGATGGACTAGCGGACAATGAGCAGTTCTTC. It encodes CASSQDGLADNEQFF.